This TCR beta chain was sequenced for a study of cytomegalovirus exposure and HLA in healthy donors. Study-wide results and caveats: It was likely that a cluster of highly shared sequence variants was a sequencing artifact.

Germline values: CDR1 SGHVS, CDR2 FNYEAQ. The CDR3 covers 15 residues. The V and J ends lost 0 bases and 1 base respectively, with 9 bases between them. A word on this clone: Its antigen is currently unknown.

With 60 Vbeta and 13 Jbeta primers, the PCR was carried out. Here immunoSEQ multiplex PCR was the method, and the copy in TCRdb shows in-frame clones only, minus some. The sample lists roughly 120,000 clones; 8.5% to 10% were seen once. V gene TRBV7-6 combines with J gene TRBJ2-5; TRBD1 might be the D (5 bases). The receptor was isolated from a man aged 25 to 45 in good health and CMV-seronegative. The sample taken for sequencing was PBMCs. CDR3 in amino acids: CASSLATATQETQYF. The CDR3 DNA sequence: TGTGCCAGCAGCTTAGCGACAGCCACCCAAGAGACCCAGTACTTC.